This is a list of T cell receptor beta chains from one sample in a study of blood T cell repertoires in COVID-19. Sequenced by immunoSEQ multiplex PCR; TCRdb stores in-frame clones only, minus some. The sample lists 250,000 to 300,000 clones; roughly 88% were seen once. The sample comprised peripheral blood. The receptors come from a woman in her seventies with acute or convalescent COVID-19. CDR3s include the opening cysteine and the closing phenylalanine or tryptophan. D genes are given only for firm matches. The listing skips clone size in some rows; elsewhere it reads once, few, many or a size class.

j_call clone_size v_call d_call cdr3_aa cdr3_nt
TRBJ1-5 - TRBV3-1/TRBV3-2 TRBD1 CASSPDRGEGQPQHF TGTGCCAGCAGCCCAGACAGGGGCGAGGGACAGCCCCAGCATTTT
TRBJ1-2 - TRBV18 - CASSPPRGQVNYGYTF TGTGCCAGCTCACCACCCCGCGGGCAGGTGAACTATGGCTACACCTTC
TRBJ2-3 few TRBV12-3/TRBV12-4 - CASSDRLSDTQYF TGTGCCAGCAGCGACAGGTTATCAGATACGCAGTATTTT
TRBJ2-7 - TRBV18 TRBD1 CASSPGTGGYEQYF TGTGCCAGCTCACCGGGGACAGGGGGATACGAGCAGTACTTC
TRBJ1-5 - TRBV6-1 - CASSEAPTQPQHF TGTGCCAGCAGTGAAGCCCCGACACAGCCCCAGCATTTT
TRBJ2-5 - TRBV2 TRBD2 CASSELAGGKGETQYF TGTGCCAGCAGTGAACTAGCGGGGGGGAAAGGAGAGACCCAGTACTTC
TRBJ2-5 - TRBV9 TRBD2 CASSVEGGETQYF TGTGCCAGCAGCGTAGAGGGAGGGGAGACCCAGTACTTC
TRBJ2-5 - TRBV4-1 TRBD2 CASSAAGGRQETQYF TGCGCCAGCAGCGCAGCGGGGGGTCGCCAAGAGACCCAGTACTTC
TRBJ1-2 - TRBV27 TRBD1 CASSFLQGRNGYTF TGTGCCAGCAGTTTCCTACAGGGGAGGAACGGCTACACCTTC
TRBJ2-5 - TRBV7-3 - CASSLIGGYQETQYF TGTGCCAGCAGCCTCATAGGAGGGTACCAAGAGACCCAGTACTTC
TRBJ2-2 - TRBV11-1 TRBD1 CASSRDRRTGELFF TGTGCCAGCAGCCGGGACAGGAGAACCGGGGAGCTGTTTTTT
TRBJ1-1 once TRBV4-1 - CASRSGVNTEAFF TGCGCCAGCAGGTCCGGGGTGAACACTGAAGCTTTCTTT
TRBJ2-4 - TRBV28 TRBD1 CASGPGDRGIQYF TGTGCCAGCGGCCCCGGGGACAGGGGCATTCAGTACTTC
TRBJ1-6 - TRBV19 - CASSPSGGYNSPLHF TGTGCCAGTAGTCCTTCCGGAGGCTATAATTCACCCCTCCACTTT
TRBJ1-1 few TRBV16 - CASSQIAGAEAFF TGTGCCAGCAGCCAAATCGCCGGGGCTGAAGCTTTCTTT
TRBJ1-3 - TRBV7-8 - CASSGGVSRNTIYF TGTGCCAGCAGCGGGGGGGTATCCAGAAACACCATATATTTT
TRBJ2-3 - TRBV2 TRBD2 CASIETSGSTDTQYF TGTGCCAGCATCGAGACTAGCGGTAGCACAGATACGCAGTATTTT
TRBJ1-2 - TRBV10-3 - CAISEQTGQRGYGYTF TGTGCCATCAGTGAACAGACAGGCCAAAGGGGGTATGGCTACACCTTC
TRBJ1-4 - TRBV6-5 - CASSYSGTRGNEKLFF TGTGCCAGCAGTTACTCGGGGACACGGGGTAATGAAAAACTGTTTTTT
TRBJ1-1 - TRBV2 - CASSEYPGITEAFF TGTGCCAGCAGTGAATACCCCGGGATCACTGAAGCTTTCTTT
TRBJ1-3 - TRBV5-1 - CASSLSGQEGNTIYF TGCGCCAGCAGCTTGTCCGGCCAGGAAGGAAACACCATATATTTT
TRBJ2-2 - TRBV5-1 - CASRSGSGTGELFF TGCGCCAGCAGGTCGGGGTCGGGCACCGGGGAGCTGTTTTTT
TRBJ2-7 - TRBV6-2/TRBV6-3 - CASSYGTPSYEQYF TGTGCCAGCAGTTACGGGACTCCCAGCTACGAGCAGTACTTC
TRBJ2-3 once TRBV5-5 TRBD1 CASSFGTGEFNTQYF TGTGCCAGCAGCTTCGGGACAGGGGAGTTTAATACGCAGTATTTT
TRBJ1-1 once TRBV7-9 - CASSSNRDTEAFF TGTGCCAGCAGCTCGAACAGGGATACTGAAGCTTTCTTT
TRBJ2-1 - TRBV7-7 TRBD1 CASSTSTGTHNEQFF TGTGCCAGCAGCACCTCGACAGGGACACATAATGAGCAGTTCTTC
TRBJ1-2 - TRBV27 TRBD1 CATQGQGAGGYTF TGTGCCACCCAGGGGCAGGGGGCTGGTGGCTACACCTTC
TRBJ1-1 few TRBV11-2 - CASSLRSGTEAFF TGTGCCAGCAGCTTACGTTCGGGCACTGAAGCTTTCTTT
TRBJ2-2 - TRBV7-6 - CASSQEGAANTGELFF TGTGCCAGCAGCCAGGAGGGGGCGGCGAACACCGGGGAGCTGTTTTTT
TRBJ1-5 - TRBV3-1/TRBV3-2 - CASSQDLGAQPQHF TGTGCCAGCAGCCAAGATCTAGGGGCCCAGCCCCAGCATTTT
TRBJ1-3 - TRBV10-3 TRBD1 CASLPDRGLGNTIYF TGTGCCTCACTCCCTGACAGGGGGCTTGGAAACACCATATATTTT
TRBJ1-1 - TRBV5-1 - CASSVEGQMNTEAFF TGCGCCAGCAGCGTGGAGGGGCAGATGAACACTGAAGCTTTCTTT
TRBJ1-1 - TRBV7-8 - CASSFSGSEAFF TGTGCCAGCAGCTTTAGCGGGTCCGAAGCTTTCTTT
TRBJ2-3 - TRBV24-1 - CATSDFGGGVTDTQYF TGTGCCACCAGTGATTTCGGGGGAGGTGTCACAGATACGCAGTATTTT
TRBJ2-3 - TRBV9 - CASSVGLAGTDTQYF TGTGCCAGCAGCGTAGGTCTGGCGGGCACAGATACGCAGTATTTT
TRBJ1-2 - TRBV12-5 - CASGSGNGYTF TGTGCTAGTGGTTCGGGGAATGGCTACACCTTC
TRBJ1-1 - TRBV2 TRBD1 CASNRDRDLAFF TGTGCCAGCAACCGGGACAGGGACCTTGCTTTCTTT
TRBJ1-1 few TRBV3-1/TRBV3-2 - CASSQLRETEAFF TGTGCCAGCAGCCAGCTAAGGGAGACTGAAGCTTTCTTT
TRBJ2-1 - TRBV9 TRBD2 CASSVAGGSYNEQFF TGTGCCAGCAGCGTAGCGGGGGGTTCCTACAATGAGCAGTTCTTC